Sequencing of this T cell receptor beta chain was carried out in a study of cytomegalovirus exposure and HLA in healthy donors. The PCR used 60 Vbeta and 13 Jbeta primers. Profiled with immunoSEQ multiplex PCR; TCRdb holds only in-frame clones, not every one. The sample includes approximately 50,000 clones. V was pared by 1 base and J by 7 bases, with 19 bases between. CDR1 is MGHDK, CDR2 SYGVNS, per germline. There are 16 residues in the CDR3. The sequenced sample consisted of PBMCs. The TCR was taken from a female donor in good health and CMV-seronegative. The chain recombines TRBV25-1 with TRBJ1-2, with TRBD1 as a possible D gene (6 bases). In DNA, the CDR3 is TGTGCCAGCAGTGAATCCGATTGGCGGGGGGCGAGTGGCTACACCTTC. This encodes CASSESDWRGASGYTF.